This T cell receptor beta chain was identified in a study of regulatory T cells in long-lasting Graves disease. This clonotype was counted many times. According to the study, TCR beta libraries were built with iRepertoire HTBI primers and CDR3-region Arm-PCR. One entry per CDR3 protein, called by TCRdb with MiXCR from the multiplex PCR reads. The sample consists of approximately 300,000 distinct CDR3 sequences, about a sixth of them appearing once. CDR3 length: 14 amino acids. CDR1 is MNHNS and CDR2 is SASEGT in the germline V gene. V lost 5 bases to trimming and J lost 7 bases; unmatched junction nucleotides: 4. The sample's time point: newly diagnosed GD, antithyroid drugs for less than 3 months. The authors made the TCR library using RNA they extracted from PBMCs.

The chain couples TRBV6-1 to TRBJ2-7, with 14 bases aligning to TRBD2. The material sequenced was peripheral blood mononuclear cells (PBMCs), taken at new diagnosis, from a patient treated with antithyroid drugs. This TCR came from a female donor with Graves disease. CDR3 in amino acids: CASSRLAGGWEQYF. CDR3 sequence (DNA): TGTGCCAGCAGTCGACTAGCGGGAGGGTGGGAGCAGTACTTC.